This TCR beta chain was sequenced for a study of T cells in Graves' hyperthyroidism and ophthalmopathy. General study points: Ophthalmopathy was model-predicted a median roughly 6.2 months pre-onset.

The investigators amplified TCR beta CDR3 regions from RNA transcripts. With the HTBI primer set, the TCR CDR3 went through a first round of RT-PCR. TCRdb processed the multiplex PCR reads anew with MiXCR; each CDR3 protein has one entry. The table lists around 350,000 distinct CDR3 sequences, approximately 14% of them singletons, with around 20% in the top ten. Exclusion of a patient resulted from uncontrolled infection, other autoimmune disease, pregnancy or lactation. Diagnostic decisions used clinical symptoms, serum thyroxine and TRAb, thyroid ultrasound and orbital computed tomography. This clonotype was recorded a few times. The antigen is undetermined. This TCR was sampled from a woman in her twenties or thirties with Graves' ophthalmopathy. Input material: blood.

CDR3 sequence reads: CASSQSGRDRSYEQYF. CDR3 DNA: TGCGCCAGCAGCCAGAGTGGACGGGACAGGTCCTACGAGCAGTACTTC. The chain recombines TRBV4-1 with TRBJ2-7, with TRBD1 matching 8 bases. The V gene end was trimmed by 3 bases and the J gene end by 1 base; junction bases not matched to a gene: 8. This CDR3 is built from 16 residues. The germline V gene encodes CDR1 MGHRA and CDR2 YSYEKL.